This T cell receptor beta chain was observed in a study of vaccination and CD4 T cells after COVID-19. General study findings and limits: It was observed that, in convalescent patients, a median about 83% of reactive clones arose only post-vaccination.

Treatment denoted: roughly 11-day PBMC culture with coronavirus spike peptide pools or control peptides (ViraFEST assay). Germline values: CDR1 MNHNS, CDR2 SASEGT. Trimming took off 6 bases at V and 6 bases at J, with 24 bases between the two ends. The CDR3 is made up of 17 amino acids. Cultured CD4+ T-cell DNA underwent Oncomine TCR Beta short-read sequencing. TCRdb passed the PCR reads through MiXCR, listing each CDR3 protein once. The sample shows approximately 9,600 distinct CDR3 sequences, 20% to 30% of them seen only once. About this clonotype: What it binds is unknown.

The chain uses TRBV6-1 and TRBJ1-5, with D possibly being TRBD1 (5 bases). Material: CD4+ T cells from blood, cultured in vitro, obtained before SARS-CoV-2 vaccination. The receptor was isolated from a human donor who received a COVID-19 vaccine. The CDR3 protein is CASSLLGRARGSQPQHF. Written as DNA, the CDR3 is TGTGCCAGCAGCCTCCTCGGCAGGGCTCGGGGGAGTCAGCCCCAGCATTTT.